The present TCR beta chain was sequenced within a study of technical replicates of blood from four donors. The method was immunoSEQ multiplex PCR; TCRdb's version includes in-frame clones alone and lacks a portion of them. The sample yields some 85,000 clones, 94% seen once. V lost 7 bases and J lost 0; bases outside the gene matches: 9. The CDR3 has 15 residues. Germline V gives CDR1 SNHLY, CDR2 FYNNEI. This chain links TRBV2 with TRBJ2-7; the match to TRBD1 covers 7 bases. Sequencing was performed on T cells isolated from PBMCs. The receptor's source is a human donor in good health. In nucleotides, the CDR3 is TGTGCCAGCAACCTCGACAGGGAATTCTCCTACGAGCAGTACTTC. Its protein is CASNLDREFSYEQYF.